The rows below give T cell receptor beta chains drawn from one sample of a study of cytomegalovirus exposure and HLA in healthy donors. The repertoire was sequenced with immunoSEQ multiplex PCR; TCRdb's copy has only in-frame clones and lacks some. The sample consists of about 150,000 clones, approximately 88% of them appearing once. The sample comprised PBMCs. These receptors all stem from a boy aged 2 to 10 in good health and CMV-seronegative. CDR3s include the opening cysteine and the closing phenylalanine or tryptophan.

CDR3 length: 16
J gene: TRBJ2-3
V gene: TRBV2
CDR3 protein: CASRTPDYPGDYTQYF

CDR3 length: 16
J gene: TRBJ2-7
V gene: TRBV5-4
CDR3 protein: CASSAGTSEINYEQYF

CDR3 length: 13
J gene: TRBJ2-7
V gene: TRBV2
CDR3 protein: CASSTSGASGQYF

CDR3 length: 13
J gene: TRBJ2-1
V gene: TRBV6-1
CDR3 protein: CASSARTSNEQFF

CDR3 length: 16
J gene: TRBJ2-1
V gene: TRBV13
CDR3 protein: CASSLMGEGRNNEQFF

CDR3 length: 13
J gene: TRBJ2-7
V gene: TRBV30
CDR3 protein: CAWSVGTGEEQYF

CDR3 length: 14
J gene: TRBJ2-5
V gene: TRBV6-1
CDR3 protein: CASSARLAGETQYF

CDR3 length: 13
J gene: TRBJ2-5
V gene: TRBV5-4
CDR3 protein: CASSLTGSETQYF

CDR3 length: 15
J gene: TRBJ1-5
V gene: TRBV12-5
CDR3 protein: CASGRTGHSNQPQHF

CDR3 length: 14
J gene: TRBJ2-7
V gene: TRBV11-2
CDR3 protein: CASSLDSSSYEQYF

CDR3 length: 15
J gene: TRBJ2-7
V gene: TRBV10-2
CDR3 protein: CASKKGAGVIYEQYF

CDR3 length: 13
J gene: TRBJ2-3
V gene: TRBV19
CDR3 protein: CASSKGLAETQYF

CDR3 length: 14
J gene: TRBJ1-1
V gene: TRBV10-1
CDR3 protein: CASSESVRNTEAFF

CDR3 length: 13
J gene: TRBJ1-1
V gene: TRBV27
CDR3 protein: CASSSLLNTEAFF

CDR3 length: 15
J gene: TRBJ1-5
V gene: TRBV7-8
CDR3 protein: CASSDDTPLNQPQHF

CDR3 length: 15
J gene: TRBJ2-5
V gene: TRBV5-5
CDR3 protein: CASDVQGHLQETQYF

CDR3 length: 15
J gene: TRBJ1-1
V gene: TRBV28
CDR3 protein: CASSLAGTGGPEAFF

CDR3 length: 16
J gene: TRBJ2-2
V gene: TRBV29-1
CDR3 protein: CSVPTGPSTHTGELFF

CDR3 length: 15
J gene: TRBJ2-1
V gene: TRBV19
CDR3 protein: CASRGAGVRSNEQFF

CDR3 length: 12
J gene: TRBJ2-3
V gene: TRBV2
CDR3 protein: CASREPGDTQYF

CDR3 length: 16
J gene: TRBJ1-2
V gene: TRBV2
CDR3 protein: CASSEGRGIPDYGYTF

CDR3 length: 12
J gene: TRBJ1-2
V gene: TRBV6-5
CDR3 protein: CASTRTGNGYTF

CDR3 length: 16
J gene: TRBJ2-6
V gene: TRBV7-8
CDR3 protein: CASSLVGQAGANVLTF

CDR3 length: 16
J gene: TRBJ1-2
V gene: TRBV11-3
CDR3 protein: CASSLESRVRSYGYTF

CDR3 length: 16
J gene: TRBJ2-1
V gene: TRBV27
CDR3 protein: CASSLLGTGGYNEQFF

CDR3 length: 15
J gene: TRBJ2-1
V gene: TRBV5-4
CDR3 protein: CASRSGLVDYNEQFF

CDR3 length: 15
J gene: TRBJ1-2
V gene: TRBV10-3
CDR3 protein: CAISLRGQGNYGYTF

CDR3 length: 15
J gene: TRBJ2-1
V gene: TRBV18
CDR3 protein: CASSPPGQGLNEQFF

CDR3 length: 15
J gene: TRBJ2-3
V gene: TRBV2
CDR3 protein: CASTLDRGGTDTQYF

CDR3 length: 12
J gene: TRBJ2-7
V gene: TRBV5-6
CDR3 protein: CASSSNSYEQYF

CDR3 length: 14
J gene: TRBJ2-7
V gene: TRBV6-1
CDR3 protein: CASSGRDRGREQYF

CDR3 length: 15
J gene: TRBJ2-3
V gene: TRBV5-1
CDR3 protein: CASSSGRRGADTQYF

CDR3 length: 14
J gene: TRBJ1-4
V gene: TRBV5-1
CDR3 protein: CASSTDSFNEKLFF

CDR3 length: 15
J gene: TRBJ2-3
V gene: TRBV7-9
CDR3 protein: CASSSRGGSTDTQYF

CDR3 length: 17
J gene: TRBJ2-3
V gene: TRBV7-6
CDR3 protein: CASSFRSSHRGTDTQYF

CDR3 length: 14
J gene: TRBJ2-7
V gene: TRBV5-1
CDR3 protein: CASSLDARGYEQYF

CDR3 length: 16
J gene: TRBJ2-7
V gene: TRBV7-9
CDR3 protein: CASSFWREPFSYEQYF

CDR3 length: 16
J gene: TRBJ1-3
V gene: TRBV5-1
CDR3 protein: CASSLIGQGIGNTIYF

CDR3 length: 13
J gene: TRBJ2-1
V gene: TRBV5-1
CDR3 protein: CASSSGTYNEQFF

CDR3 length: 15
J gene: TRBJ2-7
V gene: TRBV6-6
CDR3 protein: CASSYGGVGFYEQYF

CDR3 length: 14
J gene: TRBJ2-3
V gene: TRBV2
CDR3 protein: CASRSGASTDTQYF

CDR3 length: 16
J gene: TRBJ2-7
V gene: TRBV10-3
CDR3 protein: CAISERPGGGQYEQYF

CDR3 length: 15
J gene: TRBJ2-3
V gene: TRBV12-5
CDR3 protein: CASGLRRDSGGTQYF

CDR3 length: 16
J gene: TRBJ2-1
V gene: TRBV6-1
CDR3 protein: CASSEPLFSSYNEQFF

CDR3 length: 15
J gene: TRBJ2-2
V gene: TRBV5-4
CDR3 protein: CASSLKLARAGELFF

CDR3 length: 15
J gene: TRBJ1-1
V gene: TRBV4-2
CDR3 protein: CASSQGSRGLTEAFF

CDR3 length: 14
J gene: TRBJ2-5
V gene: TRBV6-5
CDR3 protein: CASSYVTDQETQYF

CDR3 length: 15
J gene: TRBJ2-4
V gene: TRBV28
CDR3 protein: CASSLEGGRGNIQYF

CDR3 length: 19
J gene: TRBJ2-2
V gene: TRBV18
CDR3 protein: CASSSDSLAGMGNTGELFF

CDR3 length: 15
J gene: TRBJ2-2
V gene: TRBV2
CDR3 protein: CASTARTGGTGELFF

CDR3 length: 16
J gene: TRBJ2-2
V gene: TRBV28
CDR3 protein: CASSSVDRGPGGELFF

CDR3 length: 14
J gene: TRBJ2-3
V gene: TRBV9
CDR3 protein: CASSEGLATDTQYF